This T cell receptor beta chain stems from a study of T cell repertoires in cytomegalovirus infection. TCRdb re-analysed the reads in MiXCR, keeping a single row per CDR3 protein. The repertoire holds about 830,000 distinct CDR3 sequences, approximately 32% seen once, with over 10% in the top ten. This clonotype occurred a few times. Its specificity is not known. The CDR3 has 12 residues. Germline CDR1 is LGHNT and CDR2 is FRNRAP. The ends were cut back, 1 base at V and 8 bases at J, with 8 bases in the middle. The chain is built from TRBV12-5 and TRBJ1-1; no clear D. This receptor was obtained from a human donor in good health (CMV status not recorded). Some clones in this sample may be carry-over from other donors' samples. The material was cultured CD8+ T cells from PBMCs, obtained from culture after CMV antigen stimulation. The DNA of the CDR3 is TGTGCTAGTGGTTTGGGTAGTCCGGAAGCTTTCTTT. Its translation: CASGLGSPEAFF.